This T cell receptor (beta chain) is drawn from a study of T cell responses to AZD1222 COVID-19 vaccine. CDR3 length: 15 amino acids. Deletions cut 4 bases from V and 3 bases from J, with 13 bases between. The germline V gene encodes CDR1 SNHLY and CDR2 FYNNEI. Some clones are missing from TCRdb's copy, which holds only in-frame ones; the method was immunoSEQ multiplex PCR. The profile shows about 270,000 clones, 94% of them singletons. Sequences were derived from peripheral blood, sampled 28 days after the second AZD1222 dose. The sequence came from an adult who received the AZD1222 COVID-19 vaccine. The chain joins TRBV2 to TRBJ1-5, with a tentative D call TRBD1 (5 bases). The DNA for the CDR3 is TGTGCCAGCAGTGGGGGGTCAACCAACAATCAGCCCCAGCATTTT. Protein product: CASSGGSTNNQPQHF.